The clone carrying this TCR beta chain was detected only once. The data were taken from a study of blood T cell repertoires in COVID-19. Study at large: There were acute and convalescent COVID-19 samples, and they came from the United States, Italy and Spain.

This CDR3 spans 15 amino acids. Looked up from germline, CDR1 is SGHTA and CDR2 is FQGNSA. V shed 2 bases, J shed 5 bases, and the junction held 7 bases outside the gene matches. Libraries were prepared by immunoSEQ multiplex PCR; TCRdb keeps only in-frame clonotypes and omits some of them. The sample consists of 150,000 to 200,000 clones, about 77% of them appearing once. This clonotype originated in a woman in her 50s with acute COVID-19. The sample consisted of PBMCs or T cells enriched from blood (not recorded which). The chain is built from TRBV7-2 and TRBJ2-5, with 8 bases fitting TRBD2. The chain's CDR3 is CASSLRGGLEETQYF. The CDR3 DNA sequence: TGTGCCAGCAGCTTACGGGGGGGCCTGGAGGAGACCCAGTACTTC.